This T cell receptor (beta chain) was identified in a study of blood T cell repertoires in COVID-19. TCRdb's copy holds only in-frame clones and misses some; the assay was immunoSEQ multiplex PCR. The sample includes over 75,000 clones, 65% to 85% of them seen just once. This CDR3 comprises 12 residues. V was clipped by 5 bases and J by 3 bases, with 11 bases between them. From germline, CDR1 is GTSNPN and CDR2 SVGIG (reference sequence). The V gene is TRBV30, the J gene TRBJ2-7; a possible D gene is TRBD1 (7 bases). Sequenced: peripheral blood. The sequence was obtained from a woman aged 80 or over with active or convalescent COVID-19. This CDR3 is CAWGGTVYEQYF. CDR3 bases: TGTGCCTGGGGGGGGACAGTCTACGAGCAGTACTTC.